The source of this T cell receptor beta chain is a study of radiotherapy plus CTLA-4 blockade in lung cancer. Study-wide context: Objective response was observed in more than 15% of patients, and disease control in about 30%.

The CDR3 spans 16 residues. Germline CDR1 reads SGDLS; CDR2 reads YYNGEE. After removal of 4 bases from V and 7 bases from J, the junction contained 13 bases not matched to a gene. Study-level results: The best predictor of response was reported to be early blood T cell clone dynamics, with interferon-beta. In blood, tumor-derived TCR clones expanded after radiotherapy plus ipilimumab.

This table comes from immunoSEQ multiplex PCR, and its TCRdb copy is limited to in-frame clones, with some not included. This repertoire shows some 70,000 clones, about four fifths found once; its top ten account for about 4%. Ipilimumab-mediated CTLA-4 blockade plus focal radiation was given to patients having chemo-refractory metastatic non-small-cell lung cancer. This clone has a handful of counts. Its antigen is undetermined. This specimen consisted of peripheral blood, obtained from a patient treated with radiotherapy plus ipilimumab. The rearrangement uses TRBV9 and TRBJ2-2; 7 positions agree with TRBD2. The TCR comes from a human donor with non-small cell lung cancer who had a partial response to radiotherapy plus ipilimumab. Here the CDR3 reads CASSSGGRVRSGELFF. DNA for the CDR3: TGTGCCAGCAGCTCCGGGGGGAGGGTAAGGAGCGGGGAGCTGTTTTTT.